The 26 T cell receptor beta chains below all came from one sample that was sequenced in a study of shared clonotypes between healthy human individuals. Clones were read by immunoSEQ multiplex PCR, and TCRdb kept only the in-frame ones, dropping some. The sample consists of 2.3 million or so clones, over 90% of them appearing once. The sample consisted of naive CD4+ T cells from PBMCs. Subset given: CD45RA+ positively selected. These receptors originate from a man aged 18 to 29 in good health. Some clones in this sample may be carry-over from other donors' samples.

The chain carries TRBV5-1 and TRBJ2-7, with D possibly called TRBD1 or TRBD2 (6 bases each). The CDR3 runs to 15 residues. Germline lookup yields CDR1 SGHRS and CDR2 YFSETQ. V shed 7 bases and J shed 7 bases, with 24 bases lying between them. The CDR3 region has the DNA TGCGCCAGCCTACAGAGCCCGGGGGCGGCTGGAGAGCAGTACTTC. Its protein product is CASLQSPGAAGEQYF.

The V and J genes are TRBV6-6 and TRBJ1-4, with a weak D call TRBD1 (6 bases). V was clipped by 2 bases and J by 2 bases, with 9 bases between them. The germline V gene has CDR1 MNHNY and CDR2 SVGAGI (reference sequence). This CDR3 has 15 residues. As DNA, the CDR3 is TGTGCCAGCAGTTACAACAGGGTGACTAATGAAAAACTGTTTTTT. Protein sequence: CASSYNRVTNEKLFF.

This rearrangement joins TRBV10-3 to TRBJ2-7; tentatively, D is TRBD1 (6 bases). Germline CDR1 reads ENHRY; CDR2 reads SYGVKD. Trimming took off 5 bases at V and 3 bases at J, with 11 bases between the two ends. The CDR3 contains 13 residues. CDR3 protein: CAISRDKNYEQYF. The CDR3 coding sequence is TGTGCCATCAGTCGGGACAAGAACTACGAGCAGTACTTC.

This chain connects TRBV7-2 to TRBJ1-4, with D possibly being TRBD1 (6 bases). The CDR3 consists of 15 residues. Germline CDR1 and CDR2: SGHTA and FQGNSA. Trimming shortened V by 5 bases and J by 8 bases, and 18 bases separated the two germline ends. The CDR3 sequence is CASSNRQARVEKLFF. The CDR3 nucleotides read TGTGCCAGCAGCAATCGACAGGCCCGAGTAGAAAAACTGTTTTTT.

This sequence joins TRBV7-7 and TRBJ2-5, with 7 nucleotides matching TRBD1. Germline CDR1 reads SSHAT; CDR2 reads FNYEAQ (reference sequence). V shed 5 bases and J 5 bases; nucleotides not matched to a gene: 8. There are 14 residues in the CDR3. CDR3: CASSRTGWGETQYF. DNA for the CDR3: TGTGCCAGCAGCCGGACAGGTTGGGGGGAGACCCAGTACTTC.

This chain links TRBV18 with TRBJ1-5; TRBD1 matches at 9 bases. From germline, CDR1 is KGHSH and CDR2 LQKENI. The CDR3 contains 16 residues. V dropped 0 bases and J dropped 3; count of bases not matched to a gene: 3. The CDR3: CASSPPGQGFNQPQHF. The DNA of the CDR3 is TGTGCCAGCTCACCACCGGGACAGGGTTTCAATCAGCCCCAGCATTTT.

The V and J genes are TRBV4-2 and TRBJ2-5; 10 bases align to TRBD2. This CDR3 is 16 amino acids long. Germline CDR1 LGHNA, CDR2 YNFKEQ. After removal of 2 bases from V and 5 bases from J, the junction contained 8 bases not matched to a gene. For the CDR3, the DNA is TGTGCCAGCAGCCAAATTGGCGCTAGCGGGAGTGAGACCCAGTACTTC. This codes for CASSQIGASGSETQYF.

This chain connects TRBV28 to TRBJ2-7; D might be TRBD2 (6 bases). This CDR3 contains 14 residues. CDR1 is MDHEN and CDR2 is SYDVKM in the germline V gene. V lost 7 bases to trimming and J lost 0 bases, with 13 bases between them. CDR3 loop: CASMPGDRSYEQYF. The CDR3, as DNA: TGTGCCAGCATGCCGGGAGACCGCTCCTACGAGCAGTACTTC. Variable domain in full (rest from reference TRBV28 and TRBJ2-7): DVKVTQSSRYLVKRTGEKVFLECVQDMDHENMFWYRQDPGLGLRLIYFSYDVKMKEKGDIPEGYSVSREKKERFSLILESASTNQTSMYLCASMPGDRSYEQYFGPGTRLTVT.

The V and J genes are TRBV11-1 and TRBJ2-1, with a tentative D call TRBD1 (5 bases). V dropped 5 bases and J dropped 3 bases, with 17 bases sitting between them. CDR1 is SGHAT, CDR2 FQDESV, per germline (reference sequence). CDR3 length: 16 amino acids. The CDR3 DNA sequence: TGTGCCAGCAGCAAGATACAGGAGATTTACTACAATGAGCAGTTCTTC. It translates to CASSKIQEIYYNEQFF.

The chain has TRBV18 and TRBJ1-1; D not certain. This CDR3 is built from 17 residues. V lost 0 bases and J lost 0, with 14 bases in between. Germline V lookup: CDR1 KGHSH, CDR2 LQKENI. CDR3 in DNA: TGTGCCAGCTCACCACCCGGGAGCGTAAACATGAACACTGAAGCTTTCTTT. It yields the protein CASSPPGSVNMNTEAFF.

V is TRBV28 and J is TRBJ1-2; D not resolved. V was cut by 3 bases and J by 6 bases, with 17 bases left in between. CDR1 is MDHEN, CDR2 SYDVKM, per germline. The CDR3 covers 15 residues. The DNA of the CDR3 is TGTGCCAGCAGTTTCAACCCCAGGTATAGCGATGGCTACACCTTC. Translation: CASSFNPRYSDGYTF.

On this clone itself: Different DNA sequences within this sample yield the same CDR3. CDR3: CASSPPAGEKLFF. The CDR3 DNA reads as TGTGCCAGCTCACCACCGGCCGGCGAAAAACTGTTTTTT. The chain recombines TRBV18 with TRBJ1-4; no definite D call. V gave up 0 bases and J gave up 8 bases, with 7 bases separating them. The germline gives CDR1 KGHSH, CDR2 LQKENI. There are 13 residues in the CDR3.

The J gene is TRBJ2-1, the V gene TRBV29-1, with D possibly being TRBD2 (6 bases). Germline V gene data show CDR1 as SQVTM and CDR2 as ANQGSEA. The V end was cut by 0 bases, the J end by 10 bases, with 19 bases between. There are 15 residues in the CDR3. This CDR3 reads CSVEEGRGLAREQFF. For the CDR3, the DNA is TGCAGCGTTGAAGAGGGGCGGGGCCTTGCGCGCGAGCAGTTCTTC.

The V call is TRBV7-2, the J call TRBJ1-5; no clear D. V was pared by 6 bases and J by 8 bases, with 11 bases between. The CDR3 totals 12 residues. Germline CDR1 and CDR2: SGHTA and FQGNSA. The CDR3 here is CASSSYGKPQHF. CDR3 nucleotide sequence: TGTGCCAGCAGTTCATATGGGAAGCCCCAGCATTTT.

This clone was seen once. This CDR3 is CASSSGHQNQETQYF. DNA for the CDR3: TGTGCCAGCTCCTCCGGACACCAGAACCAAGAGACCCAGTACTTC. The V call is TRBV18, the J call TRBJ2-5; D possibly corresponds to TRBD1 (5 bases). Germline V lookup: CDR1 KGHSH, CDR2 LQKENI. The CDR3 consists of 15 residues. The V end lost 6 bases, the J end lost 0 bases, and 14 bases lay between the germline ends.

This rearrangement joins TRBV5-1 to TRBJ2-3, with D hard to call. V was clipped by 1 base and J by 4 bases, with 4 bases between them. This CDR3 contains 12 residues. Germline CDR1 is SGHRS and CDR2 is YFSETQ. The CDR3 region has the DNA TGCGCCAGCAGCTTGCAGTCAGATACGCAGTATTTT. It is translated as CASSLQSDTQYF.

The CDR3 region has the DNA TGTGCCAGCAGCCTTTACAGGGCTCGTGATGAAAAACTGTTTTTT. Residues: CASSLYRARDEKLFF. The chain joins TRBV2 to TRBJ1-4, with a tentative D call TRBD1 (6 bases). This CDR3 contains 15 residues. With 6 bases removed from V and 6 bases from J, the gap between germline ends came to 17 bases. CDR1 SNHLY and CDR2 FYNNEI come from the germline V gene.

J is TRBJ2-5 and V is TRBV2; 10 bases map to TRBD2. Germline assignment: CDR1 SNHLY and CDR2 FYNNEI. The CDR3 runs 14 residues. The CDR3 region has the DNA TGTGCTTCACCGGCTAGCGGGGGCCAAGAGACCCAGTACTTC. Translated: CASPASGGQETQYF.

A remark on this clone: Other DNA variants within this sample encode the same CDR3. The genes are TRBV5-1 and TRBJ2-5; no definite D call. Trimming left V 0 bases short and J 4 bases short, with 7 bases between. CDR3 length: 13 amino acids. The germline CDR1 and CDR2 sequences are SGHRS and YFSETQ. As DNA, the CDR3 is TGCGCCAGCAGCTTGGGAACTACAGAGACCCAGTACTTC. Its translation is CASSLGTTETQYF.

J is TRBJ2-5 and V is TRBV18; TRBD2 agrees at 9 bases. With V trimmed by 3 bases and J by 3 bases, 8 bases remained unmatched. Looked up from germline, CDR1 is KGHSH and CDR2 is LQKENI. This CDR3 is built from 16 residues. The CDR3 spells CASSPLVAGAEETQYF. CDR3 DNA: TGTGCCAGCTCACCTCTTGTAGCGGGAGCGGAAGAGACCCAGTACTTC.

The V call is TRBV2, the J call TRBJ1-1; 9 nucleotides align to TRBD1. Germline V lookup: CDR1 SNHLY, CDR2 FYNNEI. This CDR3 contains 14 residues. The V and J ends lost 3 bases and 11 bases, in that order; junction bases with no gene match: 10. The CDR3 sequence is CASSDTGQGIVAFF. CDR3 coding DNA: TGTGCCAGCAGTGATACGGGACAGGGAATAGTCGCTTTCTTT.

In DNA, the CDR3 is TGTGCCAGCAGCCCCCGGTCGACTTACCCAACCTATGGCTACACCTTC. Protein product: CASSPRSTYPTYGYTF. The V and J genes are TRBV7-2 and TRBJ1-2; D gene uncertain. CDR1 SGHTA and CDR2 FQGNSA come from the germline V gene. The CDR3 totals 16 residues. Trimming left V 5 bases short and J 4 bases short, with 20 bases between.

The V gene is TRBV5-1, the J gene TRBJ1-1; D unclear. Deletions cut 0 bases from V and 1 base from J, with 7 bases between. The germline CDR1 and CDR2 sequences are SGHRS and YFSETQ. CDR3 length: 14 amino acids. For the CDR3, the DNA is TGCGCCAGCAGCTTGGCCACCGCGAACACTGAAGCTTTCTTT. Translating gives CASSLATANTEAFF.

About this clone: The same CDR3 is also encoded by other DNA sequences in this sample. V usage is TRBV6-5 and J usage is TRBJ2-3; 9 nucleotides agree with TRBD2. The CDR3 is made up of 14 amino acids. The germline gives CDR1 MNHEY, CDR2 SVGAGI. V was pared by 6 bases and J by 1 base, with 2 bases of the junction left unmatched. CDR3 coding DNA: TGTGCCAGCAGCCAGCGGGAGGGCACAGATACGCAGTATTTT. Translating it yields CASSQREGTDTQYF.

The V and J genes are TRBV27 and TRBJ2-2, with 10 bases aligning to TRBD2. V trimming: 2 bases; J trimming: 3 bases; junction bases outside the gene matches: 6. The CDR3 has 17 residues. Germline CDR1 is MNHEY and CDR2 is SMNVEV (reference sequence). The CDR3 DNA follows: TGTGCCAGCAGTTTACCGAGCGGGAGGGCCGACACCGGGGAGCTGTTTTTT. It translates to CASSLPSGRADTGELFF.

This chain joins TRBV30 and TRBJ2-5; TRBD2 might be the D (7 bases). The germline V and J ends were trimmed by 5 bases and 5 bases, with 27 bases remaining between them. The CDR3 length is 17 residues. Per the germline V gene, CDR1 is GTSNPN and CDR2 is SVGIG (reference sequence). The DNA for the CDR3 is TGTGCCTGGGCGGGGGCACGAGCACTTGACCTTAGGGAGACCCAGTACTTC. This codes for CAWAGARALDLRETQYF.